Listed below are T cell receptor beta chains from one sample, sequenced in a study of blood T cell repertoires in COVID-19. Data came from immunoSEQ multiplex PCR; TCRdb stores just in-frame clones and leaves some out. The data show 95,000 to 150,000 clones, 85% to 90% seen once. Input material: peripheral blood. Source of these receptors: an elderly woman with acute or convalescent COVID-19. CDR3s include the opening cysteine and the closing phenylalanine or tryptophan. D genes are given only for firm matches. The size entry is marked missing in some rows and otherwise reads once, few, many or a size class.

V gene,J gene,clone size,D gene,CDR3 protein,CDR3 DNA
TRBV29-1,TRBJ1-2,-,TRBD1,CSAFGDREHGYTF,TGCAGCGCGTTTGGGGACAGAGAACATGGCTACACCTTC
TRBV28,TRBJ1-4,once,-,CASSRPDHGGKLFF,TGTGCCAGCAGTCGCCCGGATCACGGCGGAAAACTGTTTTTT
TRBV28,TRBJ1-1,-,-,CASSPVIRVGTEAFF,TGTGCCAGCAGCCCGGTTATTCGGGTCGGCACTGAAGCTTTCTTT
TRBV6-2/TRBV6-3,TRBJ1-6,-,-,CASSYRSRNSPLHF,TGTGCCAGCAGTTACAGGAGTCGGAATTCACCCCTCCACTTT
TRBV19,TRBJ1-2,-,TRBD1,CASSIRGRDGYTF,TGTGCCAGTAGTATCAGGGGGCGGGATGGCTACACCTTC
TRBV3-1/TRBV3-2,TRBJ2-7,-,-,CASSRQGVDYEQYF,TGTGCCAGCAGCCGTCAAGGGGTCGACTACGAGCAGTACTTC
TRBV6-5,TRBJ1-1,-,-,CASSTSAEAFF,TGTGCCAGCAGTACAAGCGCTGAAGCTTTCTTT
TRBV24-1,TRBJ2-3,-,TRBD2,CATGAGGPDTQYF,TGTGCCACCGGGGCGGGGGGGCCCGATACGCAGTATTTT
TRBV9,TRBJ2-4,-,-,CASSRQADKNIQYF,TGTGCCAGCAGCCGACAAGCGGACAAAAACATTCAGTACTTC
TRBV5-4,TRBJ2-3,once,-,CASSLLGSPSTDTQYF,TGTGCCAGCAGCTTGCTCGGGTCTCCTAGCACAGATACGCAGTATTTT
TRBV10-3,TRBJ2-5,-,-,CAIGTHETQYF,TGTGCCATCGGGACTCACGAGACCCAGTACTTC
TRBV9,TRBJ2-6,-,-,CASSVGGAGANVLTF,TGTGCCAGCAGCGTAGGCGGGGCTGGGGCCAACGTCCTGACTTTC
TRBV7-9,TRBJ2-1,-,TRBD2,CASSPPGGGVLNEQFF,TGTGCCAGCAGCCCACCCGGGGGAGGGGTTCTGAATGAGCAGTTCTTC
TRBV6-5,TRBJ1-1,-,-,CAGGEGNTEAFF,TGTGCGGGGGGAGAGGGAAACACTGAAGCTTTCTTT
TRBV2,TRBJ2-7,few,-,CASSEVHESYEQYF,TGTGCCAGCAGTGAAGTTCATGAGTCCTACGAGCAGTACTTC
TRBV19,TRBJ2-3,-,TRBD2,CASTPREGWADTQYF,TGTGCCAGTACACCCCGGGAGGGCTGGGCAGATACGCAGTATTTT
TRBV12-3/TRBV12-4,TRBJ1-2,-,TRBD1,CASREQGAGGYTF,TGTGCCAGCAGGGAACAGGGGGCGGGAGGCTACACCTTC
TRBV4-2,TRBJ2-7,few,-,CASSQGAQGRDEQYF,TGTGCCAGCAGCCAAGGGGCTCAGGGGAGGGACGAGCAGTACTTC
TRBV25-1,TRBJ1-2,once,-,CASSRSNYGYTF,TGTGCCAGCAGTCGCAGTAACTATGGCTACACCTTC
TRBV28,TRBJ1-1,once,-,CASSLESAGSGRTEAFF,TGTGCCAGCAGCTTGGAAAGTGCGGGGTCGGGTAGGACTGAAGCTTTCTTT
TRBV29-1,TRBJ2-3,-,TRBD2,CSVEDTRSGISTDTQYF,TGCAGCGTTGAAGACACGCGAAGCGGGATTAGCACAGATACGCAGTATTTT
TRBV2,TRBJ1-2,-,-,CASSEGLWSGGYTF,TGTGCCAGCAGTGAGGGACTATGGTCGGGTGGCTACACCTTC
TRBV15,TRBJ1-3,-,-,CATSRGEMDSGNTIYF,TGTGCCACCAGCAGAGGTGAGATGGACAGTGGAAACACCATATATTTT
TRBV19,TRBJ1-6,-,-,CASQTGSDSYNSPLHF,TGTGCCAGTCAGACAGGCTCCGACTCCTATAATTCACCCCTCCACTTT
TRBV4-3,TRBJ1-5,-,-,CASSQDLGWGHQPQHF,TGCGCCAGCAGCCAAGACCTCGGGTGGGGCCATCAGCCCCAGCATTTT
TRBV6-5,TRBJ1-2,-,TRBD1,CASSYPTGTGVGGYTF,TGTGCCAGCAGTTACCCCACCGGGACAGGGGTTGGTGGCTACACCTTC
TRBV3-1/TRBV3-2,TRBJ1-2,once,TRBD1,CASSQDAGQGYGYTF,TGTGCCAGCAGCCAAGATGCGGGACAGGGGTATGGCTACACCTTC
TRBV29-1,TRBJ2-3,-,TRBD1,CSVQEQGTDTQYF,TGCAGCGTTCAGGAACAGGGGACAGATACGCAGTATTTT
TRBV19,TRBJ1-1,-,-,CASTHGLVLNTEAFF,TGTGCCAGTACCCACGGGTTGGTCTTGAACACTGAAGCTTTCTTT
TRBV18,TRBJ1-6,-,-,CASSSTTGGASPLHF,TGTGCCAGCTCATCAACAACTGGGGGGGCTTCACCCCTCCACTTT
TRBV27,TRBJ1-2,-,TRBD1,CASSSGTGGYGYTF,TGTGCCAGCAGTTCTGGGACAGGGGGCTATGGCTACACCTTC
TRBV28,TRBJ1-3,-,-,CASSFRRIYGNTIYF,TGTGCCAGCAGTTTTAGGCGGATTTATGGAAACACCATATATTTT
TRBV5-1,TRBJ1-3,-,-,CASSFGTDISGNTIYF,TGCGCCAGCAGCTTCGGAACCGACATCTCTGGAAACACCATATATTTT